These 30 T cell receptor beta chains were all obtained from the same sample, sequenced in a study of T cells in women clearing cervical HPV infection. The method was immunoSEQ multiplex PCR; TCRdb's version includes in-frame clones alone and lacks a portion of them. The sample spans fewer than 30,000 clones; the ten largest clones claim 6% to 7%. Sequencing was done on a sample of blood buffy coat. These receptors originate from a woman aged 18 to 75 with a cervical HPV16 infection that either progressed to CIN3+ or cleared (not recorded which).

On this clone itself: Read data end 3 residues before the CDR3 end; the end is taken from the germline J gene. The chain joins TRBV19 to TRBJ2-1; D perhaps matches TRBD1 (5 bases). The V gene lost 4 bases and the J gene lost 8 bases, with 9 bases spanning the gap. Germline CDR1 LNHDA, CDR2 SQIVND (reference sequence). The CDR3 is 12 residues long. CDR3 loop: CASSRIGDEQFF. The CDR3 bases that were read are TGTGCCAGTAGTAGGATAGGGGATGAG. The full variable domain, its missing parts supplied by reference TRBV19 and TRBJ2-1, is DGGITQSPKYLFRKEGQNVTLSCEQNLNHDAMYWYRQDPGQGLRLIYYSQIVNDFQKGDIAEGYSVSREKKESFPLTVTSAQKNPTAFYLCASSRIGDEQFFGPGTRLTVL.

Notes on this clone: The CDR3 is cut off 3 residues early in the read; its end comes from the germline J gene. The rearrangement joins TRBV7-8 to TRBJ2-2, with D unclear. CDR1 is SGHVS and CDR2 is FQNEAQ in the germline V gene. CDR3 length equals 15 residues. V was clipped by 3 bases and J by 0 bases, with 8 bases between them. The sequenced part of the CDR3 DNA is TGTGCCAGCAGCTTTATAGTGGCGAACACCGGGGAG. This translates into CASSFIVANTGE. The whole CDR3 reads CASSFIVANTGELFF.

The CDR3 loop reads CASTHLAGEYNEQFF. The CDR3 bases that were read are TGTGCCAGTACCCACCTAGCGGGAGAGTACAATGAG. The rearrangement uses TRBV19 and TRBJ2-1, with TRBD2 matching over 10 bases. The read is 3 residues too short to cover the CDR3 end, so that end is filled in from the germline J gene. Germline loops: CDR1 LNHDA, CDR2 SQIVND (reference sequence). V gave up 7 bases and J gave up 4 bases; unmatched junction bases: 7. The CDR3 is made up of 15 amino acids.

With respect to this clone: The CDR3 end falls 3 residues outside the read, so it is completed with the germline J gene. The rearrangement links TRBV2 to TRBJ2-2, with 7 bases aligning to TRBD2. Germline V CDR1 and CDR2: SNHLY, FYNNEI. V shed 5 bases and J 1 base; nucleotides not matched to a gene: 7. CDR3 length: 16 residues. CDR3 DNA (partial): TGTGCCAGCAGTATAACCGGGACTATGAACACCGGGGAG. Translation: CASSITGTMNTGE. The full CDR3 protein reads CASSITGTMNTGELFF.

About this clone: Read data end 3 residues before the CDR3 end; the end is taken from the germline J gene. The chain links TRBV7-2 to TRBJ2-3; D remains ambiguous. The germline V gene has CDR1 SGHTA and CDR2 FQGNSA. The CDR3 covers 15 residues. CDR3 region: CASSLVQQLNQPQYF. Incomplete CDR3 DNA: TGTGCCAGCAGCTTAGTTCAACAGCTTAATCAGCCG.

The sequenced part of the CDR3 DNA is TGTGCCAGCAGTTACAGCTCCGGGACAGTCAACTACGAG. It yields the protein CASSYSSGTVNYE. The full CDR3 reads CASSYSSGTVNYEQYF. The J gene is TRBJ2-7, the V gene TRBV6-2 or TRBV6-3; 7 bases line up with TRBD1. The CDR3 goes on 3 residues after the read ends, and that part is filled in from the germline J gene. V lost 2 bases to trimming and J lost 3 bases; unmatched junction nucleotides: 10. Germline V CDR1 and CDR2: MNHEY, SVGEGT. This CDR3 has 16 residues.

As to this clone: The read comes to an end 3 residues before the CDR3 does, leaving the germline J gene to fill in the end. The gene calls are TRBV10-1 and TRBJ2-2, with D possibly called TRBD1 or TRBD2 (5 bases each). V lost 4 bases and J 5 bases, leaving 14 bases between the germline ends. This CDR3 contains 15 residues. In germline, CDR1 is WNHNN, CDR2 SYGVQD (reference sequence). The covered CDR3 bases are TGCGCCAGCAGTGTATCGCGAGGGGCGACCGGGGAG. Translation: CASSVSRGATGE. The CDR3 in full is CASSVSRGATGELFF.

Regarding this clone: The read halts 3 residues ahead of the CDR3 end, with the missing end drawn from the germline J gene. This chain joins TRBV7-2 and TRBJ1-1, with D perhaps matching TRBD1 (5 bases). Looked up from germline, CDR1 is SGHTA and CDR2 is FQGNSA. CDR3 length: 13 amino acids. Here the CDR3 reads CASSPSRDRDAFF. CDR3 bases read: TGTGCCAGCAGCCCCTCCAGGGATCGTGAC.

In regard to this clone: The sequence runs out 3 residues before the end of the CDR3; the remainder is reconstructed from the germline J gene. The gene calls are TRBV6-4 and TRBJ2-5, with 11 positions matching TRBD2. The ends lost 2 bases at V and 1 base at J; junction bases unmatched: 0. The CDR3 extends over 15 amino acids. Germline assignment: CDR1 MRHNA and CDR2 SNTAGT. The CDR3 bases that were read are TGTGCCAGCAGTGACGGGACTAGCGGCCAAGAGACC. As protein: CASSDGTSGQET. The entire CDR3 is CASSDGTSGQETQYF.

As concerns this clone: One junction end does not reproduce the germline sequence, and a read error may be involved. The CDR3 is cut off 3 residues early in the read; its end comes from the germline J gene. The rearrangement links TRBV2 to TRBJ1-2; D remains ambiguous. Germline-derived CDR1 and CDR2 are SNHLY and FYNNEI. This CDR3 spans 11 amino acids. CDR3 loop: CASREGGGYTF. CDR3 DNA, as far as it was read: TGTGCCAGCAGGGAAGGAGGCGGC. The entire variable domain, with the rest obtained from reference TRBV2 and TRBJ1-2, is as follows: EPEVTQTPSHQVTQMGQEVILRCVPISNHLYFYWYRQILGQKVEFLVSFYNNEISEKSEIFDDQFSVERPDGSNFTLKIRSTKLEDSAMYFCASREGGGYTFGSGTRLTVV.

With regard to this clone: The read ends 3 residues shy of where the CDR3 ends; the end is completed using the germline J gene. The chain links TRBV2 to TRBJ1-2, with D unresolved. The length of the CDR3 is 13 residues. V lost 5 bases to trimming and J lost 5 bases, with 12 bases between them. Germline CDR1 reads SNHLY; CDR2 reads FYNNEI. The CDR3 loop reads CASSSGSAYGYTF. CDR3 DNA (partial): TGTGCCAGCAGTTCCGGTTCCGCTTATGGC. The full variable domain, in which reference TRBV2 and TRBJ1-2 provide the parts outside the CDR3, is EPEVTQTPSHQVTQMGQEVILRCVPISNHLYFYWYRQILGQKVEFLVSFYNNEISEKSEIFDDQFSVERPDGSNFTLKIRSTKLEDSAMYFCASSSGSAYGYTFGSGTRLTVV.

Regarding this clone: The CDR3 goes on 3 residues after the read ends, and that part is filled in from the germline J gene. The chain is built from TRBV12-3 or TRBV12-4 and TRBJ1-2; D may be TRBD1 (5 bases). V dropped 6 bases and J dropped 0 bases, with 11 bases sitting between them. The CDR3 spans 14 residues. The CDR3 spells CASRTTGSNYGYTF. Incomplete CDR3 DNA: TGTGCCAGCAGGACAACAGGATCTAACTATGGC.

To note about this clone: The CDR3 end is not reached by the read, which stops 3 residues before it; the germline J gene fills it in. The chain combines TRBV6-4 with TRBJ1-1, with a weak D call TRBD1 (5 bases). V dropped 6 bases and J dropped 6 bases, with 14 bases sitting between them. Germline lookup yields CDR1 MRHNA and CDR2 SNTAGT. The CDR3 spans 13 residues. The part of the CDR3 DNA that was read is TGTGCCAGCAGGAACAGGTTCAGGTCTGAA. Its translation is CASRNRFRSE. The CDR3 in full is CASRNRFRSEAFF.

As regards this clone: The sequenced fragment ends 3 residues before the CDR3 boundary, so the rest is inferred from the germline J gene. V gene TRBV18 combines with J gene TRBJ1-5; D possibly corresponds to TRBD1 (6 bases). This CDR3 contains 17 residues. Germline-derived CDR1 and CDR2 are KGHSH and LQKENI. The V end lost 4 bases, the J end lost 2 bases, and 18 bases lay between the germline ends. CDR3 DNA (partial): TGTGCCAGCTCACAAGCTCCCACAGGGCACGGCAATCAGCCC. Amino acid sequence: CASSQAPTGHGNQP. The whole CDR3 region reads CASSQAPTGHGNQPQHF. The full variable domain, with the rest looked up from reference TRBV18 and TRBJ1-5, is NAGVMQNPRHLVRRRGQEARLRCSPMKGHSHVYWYRQLPEEGLKFMVYLQKENIIDESGMPKERFSAEFPKEGPSILRIQQVVRGDSAAYFCASSQAPTGHGNQPQHFGDGTRLSIL.

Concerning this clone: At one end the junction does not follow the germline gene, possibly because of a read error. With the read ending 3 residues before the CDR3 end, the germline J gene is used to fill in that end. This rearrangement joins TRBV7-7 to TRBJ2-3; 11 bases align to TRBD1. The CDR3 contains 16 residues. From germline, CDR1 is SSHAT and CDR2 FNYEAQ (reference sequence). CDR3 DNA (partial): TGTGCTAGCAGCACCGGGACAGGGGGTTTTGGGGATACG. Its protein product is CASSTGTGGFGDT. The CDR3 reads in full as CASSTGTGGFGDTQYF.

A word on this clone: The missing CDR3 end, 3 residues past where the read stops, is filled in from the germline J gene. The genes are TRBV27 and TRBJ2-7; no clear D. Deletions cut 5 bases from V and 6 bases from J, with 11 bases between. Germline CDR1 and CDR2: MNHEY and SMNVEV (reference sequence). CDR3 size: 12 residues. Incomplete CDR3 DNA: TGTGCCAGCAGTAACAGTTATCGCGAG. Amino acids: CASSNSYRE. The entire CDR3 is CASSNSYREQYF.

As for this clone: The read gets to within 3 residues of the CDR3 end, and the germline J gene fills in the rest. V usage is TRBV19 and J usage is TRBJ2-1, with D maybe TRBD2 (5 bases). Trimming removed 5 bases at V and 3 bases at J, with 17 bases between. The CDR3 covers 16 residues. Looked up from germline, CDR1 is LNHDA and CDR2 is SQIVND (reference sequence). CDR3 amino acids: CASSGGGSSLYNEQFF. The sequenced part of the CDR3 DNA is TGTGCCAGTAGTGGCGGCGGGTCAAGCCTCTACAATGAG.

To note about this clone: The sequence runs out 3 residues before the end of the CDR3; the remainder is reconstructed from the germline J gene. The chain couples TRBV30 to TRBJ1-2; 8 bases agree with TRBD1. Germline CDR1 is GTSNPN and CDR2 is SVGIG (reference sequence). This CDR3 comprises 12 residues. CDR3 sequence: CAWGGTGYDYTF. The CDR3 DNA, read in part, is TGTGCCTGGGGGGGGACAGGCTACGAC.

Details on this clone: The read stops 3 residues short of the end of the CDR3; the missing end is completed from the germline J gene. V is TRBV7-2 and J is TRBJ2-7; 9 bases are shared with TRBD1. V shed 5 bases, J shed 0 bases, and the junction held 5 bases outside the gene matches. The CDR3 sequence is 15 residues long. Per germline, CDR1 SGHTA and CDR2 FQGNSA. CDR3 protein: CASSATGGISYEQYF. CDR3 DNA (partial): TGTGCCAGCAGCGCCACAGGGGGCATCTCCTACGAG.

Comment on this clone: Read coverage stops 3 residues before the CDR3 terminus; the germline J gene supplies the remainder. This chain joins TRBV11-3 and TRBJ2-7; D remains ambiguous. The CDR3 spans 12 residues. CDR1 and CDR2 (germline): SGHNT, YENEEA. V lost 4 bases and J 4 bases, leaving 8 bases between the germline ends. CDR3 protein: CASSSSFYEQYF. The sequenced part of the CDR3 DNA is TGTGCCAGCAGCTCCTCCTTTTACGAG. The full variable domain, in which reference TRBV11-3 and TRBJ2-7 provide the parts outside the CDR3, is EAGVVQSPRYKIIEKKQPVAFWCNPISGHNTLYWYLQNLGQGPELLIRYENEEAVDDSQLPKDRFSAERLKGVDSTLKIQPAELGDSAVYLCASSSSFYEQYFGPGTRLTVT.

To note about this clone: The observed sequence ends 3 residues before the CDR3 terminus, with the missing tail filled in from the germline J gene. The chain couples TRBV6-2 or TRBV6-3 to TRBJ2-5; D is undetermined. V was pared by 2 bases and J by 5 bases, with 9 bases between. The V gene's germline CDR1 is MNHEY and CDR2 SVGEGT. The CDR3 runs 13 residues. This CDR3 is CASSYGRLETQYF. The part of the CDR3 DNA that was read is TGTGCCAGCAGTTACGGCCGCCTCGAGACC.

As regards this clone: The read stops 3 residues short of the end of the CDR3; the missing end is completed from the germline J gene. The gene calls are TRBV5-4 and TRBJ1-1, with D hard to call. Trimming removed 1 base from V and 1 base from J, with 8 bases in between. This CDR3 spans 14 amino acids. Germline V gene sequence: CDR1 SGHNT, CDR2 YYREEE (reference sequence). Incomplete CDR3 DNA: TGTGCCAGCAGCTTGCCGGGTAAGAACACTGAA. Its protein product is CASSLPGKNTE. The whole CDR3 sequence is CASSLPGKNTEAFF.

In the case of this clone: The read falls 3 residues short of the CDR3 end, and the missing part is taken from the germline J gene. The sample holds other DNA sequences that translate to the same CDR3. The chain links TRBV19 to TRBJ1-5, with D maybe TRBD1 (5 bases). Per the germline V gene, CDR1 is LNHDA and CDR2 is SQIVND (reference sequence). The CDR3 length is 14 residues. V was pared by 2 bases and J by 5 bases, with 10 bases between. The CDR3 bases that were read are TGTGCCAGTAGTATACAGGGTAAAGATCAGCCC. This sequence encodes CASSIQGKDQP. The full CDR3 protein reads CASSIQGKDQPQHF.

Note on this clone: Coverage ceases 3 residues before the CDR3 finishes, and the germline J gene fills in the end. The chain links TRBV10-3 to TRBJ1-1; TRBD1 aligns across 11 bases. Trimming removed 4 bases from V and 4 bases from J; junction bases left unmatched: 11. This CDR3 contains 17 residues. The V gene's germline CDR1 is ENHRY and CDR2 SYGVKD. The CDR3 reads CAISGHGTGGPVTEAFF. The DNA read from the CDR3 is TGTGCCATCAGTGGCCACGGGACAGGGGGTCCCGTCACTGAA.

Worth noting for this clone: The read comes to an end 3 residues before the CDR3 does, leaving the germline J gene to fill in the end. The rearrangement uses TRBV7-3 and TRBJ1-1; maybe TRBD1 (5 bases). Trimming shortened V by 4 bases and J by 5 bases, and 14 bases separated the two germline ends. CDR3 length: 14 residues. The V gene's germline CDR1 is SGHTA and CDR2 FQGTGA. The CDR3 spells CASSSQGEGTEAFF. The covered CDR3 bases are TGTGCCAGCAGCTCCCAGGGTGAAGGGACTGAA.

The DNA read from the CDR3 is TGCAGCGTTGACAGGGCGGATCAGCCC. Its translation: CSVDRADQP. In full, the CDR3 is CSVDRADQPQHF. The chain links TRBV29-1 to TRBJ1-5; D is perhaps TRBD1 (5 bases). The CDR3 is cut off 3 residues early in the read; its end comes from the germline J gene. Germline V gene data show CDR1 as SQVTM and CDR2 as ANQGSEA. This CDR3 contains 12 residues. Trimming shortened V by 3 bases and J by 5 bases, and 8 bases separated the two germline ends.

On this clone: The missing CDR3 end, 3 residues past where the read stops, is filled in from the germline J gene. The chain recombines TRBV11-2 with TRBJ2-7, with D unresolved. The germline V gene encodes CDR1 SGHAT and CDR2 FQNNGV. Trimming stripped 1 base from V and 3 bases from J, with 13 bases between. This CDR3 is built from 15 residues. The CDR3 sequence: CASSLGASADYEQYF. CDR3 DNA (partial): TGTGCCAGCAGCTTAGGAGCCAGCGCGGACTACGAG.

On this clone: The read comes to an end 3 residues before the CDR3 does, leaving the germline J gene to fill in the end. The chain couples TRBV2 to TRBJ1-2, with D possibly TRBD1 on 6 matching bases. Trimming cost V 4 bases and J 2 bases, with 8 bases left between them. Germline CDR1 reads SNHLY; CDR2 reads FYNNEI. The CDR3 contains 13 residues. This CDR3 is CASSVDSNYGYTF. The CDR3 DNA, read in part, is TGTGCCAGCAGTGTGGACAGCAACTATGGC.

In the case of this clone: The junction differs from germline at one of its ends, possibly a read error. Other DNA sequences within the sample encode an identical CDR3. The CDR3 region is CASSLGQGASGNTIYF. The CDR3 DNA, read in part, is TGTGCCAGCAGCTTAGGACAGGGGGCGTCCGGAAACACA. The V call is TRBV7-6, the J call TRBJ1-3, with 10 bases matching TRBD1. With the read ending 3 residues before the CDR3 end, the germline J gene is used to fill in that end. This CDR3 is 16 amino acids long. CDR1 SGHVS and CDR2 FNYEAQ come from the germline V gene.

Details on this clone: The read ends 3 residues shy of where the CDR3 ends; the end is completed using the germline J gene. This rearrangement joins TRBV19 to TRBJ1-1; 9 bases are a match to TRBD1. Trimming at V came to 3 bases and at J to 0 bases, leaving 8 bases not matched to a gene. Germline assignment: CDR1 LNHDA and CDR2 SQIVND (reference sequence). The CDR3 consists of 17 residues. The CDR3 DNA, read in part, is TGTGCCAGTAGTATTTCGGGACAGGGCCGTTTGAACACTGAA. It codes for CASSISGQGRLNTE. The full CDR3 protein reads CASSISGQGRLNTEAFF.